Listed below are T cell receptor beta chains from one sample, sequenced in a study of graft-versus-host responses after intestinal transplantation. The repertoire was sequenced with immunoSEQ multiplex PCR; TCRdb's copy has only in-frame clones and lacks some. Of fewer than 10,000 clones listed, roughly 90% are singletons. Sequencing used PBMCs, obtained about 250 days after intestinal transplant. The receptors derive from a human patient who received an intestinal transplant, so some T cells may come from the graft donor. CDR3s include the opening cysteine and the closing phenylalanine or tryptophan. The D gene is left open where the match is weak. Expanded clones get a size class; other rows say once, few or many, or leave the size out.

j_call,clone_size,v_call,d_call,cdr3_aa,cdr3_nt
TRBJ2-7,NA,TRBV4-2,TRBD2,CASSRSSGTSGGSSYEQYF,TGTGCCAGCAGCCGATCCTCCGGGACTAGCGGGGGGAGCTCCTACGAGCAGTACTTC
TRBJ1-1,NA,TRBV25-1,TRBD1,CASSQGLNTEAFF,TGTGCCAGCTCACAGGGGTTGAACACTGAAGCTTTCTTT
TRBJ2-5,NA,TRBV7-9,NA,CASSTEKTQYF,TGTGCCAGCAGCACCGAGAAGACCCAGTACTTC
TRBJ2-3,NA,TRBV2,NA,CASSEGGRLDTQYF,TGTGCCAGCAGTGAAGGAGGGAGACTGGATACGCAGTATTTT
TRBJ2-7,NA,TRBV9,TRBD2,CASSYSSGDSYEQYF,TGTGCCAGCAGCTACTCTAGCGGGGATTCCTACGAGCAGTACTTC
TRBJ2-5,NA,TRBV6-4,TRBD2,CASSESSGGQETQYF,TGTGCCAGCAGTGAGTCTAGCGGGGGTCAAGAGACCCAGTACTTC
TRBJ2-5,NA,TRBV6-5,NA,CASSLGETQYF,TGTGCCAGCAGTTTAGGGGAGACCCAGTACTTC
TRBJ1-2,NA,TRBV19,NA,CASSSGTPGGSGYTF,TGTGCCAGTAGCTCCGGGACCCCGGGCGGGAGTGGCTACACCTTC
TRBJ2-1,NA,TRBV5-1,TRBD2,CASSQTLRLAGENEQFF,TGCGCCAGCAGCCAGACCCTACGACTAGCGGGAGAGAATGAGCAGTTCTTC
TRBJ2-3,NA,TRBV7-9,TRBD2,CASSPGLAGDTQYF,TGTGCCAGCAGCCCGGGACTAGCCGGAGATACGCAGTATTTT
TRBJ2-4,NA,TRBV19,NA,CASSMVDKIAKNIQYF,TGTGCCAGTAGTATGGTGGACAAAATAGCCAAAAACATTCAGTACTTC
TRBJ1-5,NA,TRBV27,NA,CASSLIDRDGLNQPQHF,TGTGCCAGCAGTTTAATAGACCGGGACGGTCTTAATCAGCCCCAGCATTTT
TRBJ2-1,NA,TRBV28,NA,CASSLYGDSYNEQFF,TGTGCCAGCAGTTTATATGGGGATTCCTACAATGAGCAGTTCTTC
TRBJ2-7,NA,TRBV28,NA,CASSHRQETPYEQYF,TGTGCCAGCAGCCATAGACAGGAGACCCCCTACGAGCAGTACTTC
TRBJ2-1,few,TRBV28,NA,CASSLRVRGGSYNEQFF,TGTGCCAGCAGTCTGAGGGTCCGTGGGGGTTCCTACAATGAGCAGTTCTTC
TRBJ1-5,once,TRBV7-9,NA,CASSLGGVVQPQHF,TGTGCCAGCAGCTTGGGGGGAGTGGTTCAGCCCCAGCATTTT
TRBJ2-1,once,TRBV27,NA,CASTSGGPYNEQFF,TGTGCCAGCACCTCCGGGGGACCCTACAATGAGCAGTTCTTC
TRBJ1-3,NA,TRBV19,NA,CASSPSGNTIYF,TGTGCCAGTAGCCCCTCTGGAAACACCATATATTTT
TRBJ2-5,NA,TRBV30,NA,CVYWRGETQYF,TGTGTTTATTGGAGGGGAGAGACCCAGTACTTC
TRBJ2-4,NA,TRBV4-3,NA,CASSHIRGTAKNIQYF,TGCGCCAGCAGCCACATAAGAGGGACAGCCAAAAACATTCAGTACTTC
TRBJ2-7,NA,TRBV7-8,TRBD2,CASSLEGGSLRYYEQYF,TGTGCCAGCAGCTTAGAGGGCGGGAGCCTGCGATATTACGAGCAGTACTTC
TRBJ1-4,NA,TRBV18,TRBD1,CASSPGTANEKLFF,TGTGCCAGCTCACCCGGGACAGCTAATGAAAAACTGTTTTTT
TRBJ2-2,NA,TRBV19,NA,CASSPGQTNTGELFF,TGTGCCAGTAGTCCGGGACAAACGAACACCGGGGAGCTGTTTTTT
TRBJ1-5,NA,TRBV5-1,NA,CASSLQGNQPQHF,TGCGCCAGCAGCTTGCAGGGCAATCAGCCCCAGCATTTT
TRBJ2-7,NA,TRBV10-1,TRBD1,CASSESVTGEREQYF,TGCGCCAGCAGTGAGTCCGTGACAGGGGAGCGCGAGCAGTACTTC
TRBJ2-7,NA,TRBV5-5,NA,CASSLDGVRGRSSYEQYF,TGTGCCAGCAGCTTGGATGGGGTACGGGGGCGCAGCTCCTACGAGCAGTACTTC
TRBJ2-1,NA,TRBV5-1,NA,CASSSDTYNEQFF,TGCGCCAGCAGCTCGGACACTTACAATGAGCAGTTCTTC
TRBJ2-7,NA,TRBV6-6,TRBD1,CASSYSGQGGTYEQYF,TGTGCCAGCAGTTACTCAGGACAGGGGGGGACCTACGAGCAGTACTTC
TRBJ1-2,NA,TRBV28,NA,CASSLTIGFPNYGYTF,TGTGCCAGCAGTTTAACCATCGGCTTCCCTAACTATGGCTACACCTTC
TRBJ2-5,once,TRBV18,NA,CASSPLRGPQETQYF,TGTGCCAGCTCACCTCTCAGGGGACCCCAAGAGACCCAGTACTTC
TRBJ2-7,NA,TRBV5-1,TRBD2,CASSLDGGGPGEQYF,TGCGCCAGCAGCTTGGATGGGGGAGGGCCAGGCGAGCAGTACTTC
TRBJ2-2,NA,TRBV9,TRBD1,CASGSTGDGGTGELFF,TGTGCCAGCGGATCAACAGGGGATGGGGGCACCGGGGAGCTGTTTTTT
TRBJ1-1,NA,TRBV30,NA,CAWRKRQENTEAFF,TGTGCCTGGAGAAAGAGACAAGAGAACACTGAAGCTTTCTTT
TRBJ1-5,NA,TRBV28,NA,CASSLSAGRYDQPQHF,TGTGCCAGCAGTTTATCCGCAGGGCGGTATGATCAGCCCCAGCATTTT
TRBJ1-1,once,TRBV4-3,NA,CASSLAQNTEAFF,TGCGCCAGCAGCCTAGCCCAGAACACTGAAGCTTTCTTT
TRBJ1-2,NA,TRBV28,NA,CASSLWGGSDGYTF,TGTGCCAGCAGTTTATGGGGAGGGTCGGATGGCTACACCTTC
TRBJ2-3,NA,TRBV9,NA,CATSRQTTDTQYF,TGTGCCACCTCTAGACAGACCACAGATACGCAGTATTTT
TRBJ2-3,NA,TRBV28,TRBD2,CASSRILSGSYKDTQYF,TGTGCCAGCAGCCGAATCCTTAGCGGGAGTTATAAAGATACGCAGTATTTT
TRBJ2-2,NA,TRBV7-2,NA,CASSARSVAGELFF,TGTGCCAGCAGCGCAAGGTCCGTGGCGGGGGAGCTGTTTTTT
TRBJ2-1,once,TRBV2,NA,CASSYSGNEQFF,TGTGCCAGCAGCTATTCCGGCAATGAGCAGTTCTTC
TRBJ1-6,NA,TRBV5-5,NA,CASSSSNSPLHF,TGTGCCAGCAGTTCCTCTAATTCACCCCTCCACTTT
TRBJ2-1,NA,TRBV6-5,NA,CASSYEVGGGREQFF,TGTGCCAGCAGTTATGAGGTTGGGGGCGGTAGGGAGCAGTTCTTC
TRBJ2-1,NA,TRBV29-1,NA,CSVGVVVSYNEQFF,TGCAGCGTAGGGGTAGTGGTCTCCTACAATGAGCAGTTCTTC